The 11 T cell receptor beta chains given below trace back to one sample, sequenced in a study of identical twins. In TCRdb, the 5' RACE reads were re-called with MiXCR into one record per CDR3 protein. In the table there are a few hundred thousand distinct CDR3 sequences, around 18% of which are singletons. Sequenced: naive T cells sorted from blood. Receptor source: a man aged 50 to 60 in good health.

There are a few counts of this clonotype. The rearrangement links TRBV11-2 to TRBJ1-4; no clear D gene. V lost 5 bases and J lost 8, with 15 bases in between. The CDR3 consists of 14 residues. Germline assignment: CDR1 SGHAT and CDR2 FQNNGV. CDR3 bases: TGTGCCAGCAGCGGAGGGCCGGTGTTCGAAAAACTGTTTTTT. Translated, it gives CASSGGPVFEKLFF.

This clonotype was found a few times. The J gene is TRBJ2-3, the V gene TRBV6-1, with TRBD2 matching 8 bases. Germline loops: CDR1 MNHNS, CDR2 SASEGT. This CDR3 is 16 amino acids long. J gave up 4 bases and V 5 bases, and 11 bases lay outside the gene matches. DNA for the CDR3: TGTGCCAGCAGTCCTATCGGGGGGGCCCAGGCAGATACGCAGTATTTT. Translation gives CASSPIGGAQADTQYF.

This clonotype was detected ten times or more. V gene TRBV12-3 or TRBV12-4 combines with J gene TRBJ2-3; TRBD2 matches at 7 bases. The V segment lost 7 bases and the J segment 5 bases; nucleotides outside the gene matches: 9. The CDR3 loop spans 14 amino acids. CDR3 loop: CASTLTSLGDTQYF. Here the CDR3 DNA reads TGTGCCAGCACTTTGACTAGCTTGGGAGATACGCAGTATTTT.

This clonotype was detected ten times or more. The V call is TRBV3-1, the J call TRBJ2-7; tentative D call: TRBD2 (5 bases). This CDR3 region has 12 residues. V was trimmed by 11 bases and J by 2 bases, leaving 13 bases between them. Germline CDR1 and CDR2: LGHDT and YNNKEL (reference sequence). In DNA, the CDR3 is TGTGCCGCGGGCATAGGAACCTACGAGCAGTACTTC. This encodes CAAGIGTYEQYF.

This clonotype appeared many times. V usage is TRBV29-1 and J usage is TRBJ1-2; D is uncertain. V lost 1 base and J lost 1, with 10 bases in between. The germline CDR1 and CDR2 sequences are SQVTM and ANQGSEA. This CDR3 has 14 amino acids. CDR3: CSVEVAGFNYGYTF. Here the CDR3 DNA reads TGCAGCGTTGAAGTGGCGGGGTTTAACTATGGCTACACCTTC.

This clonotype occurred a few times. V is TRBV6-1 and J is TRBJ2-5, with TRBD1 identical over 7 bases. Germline V gene data show CDR1 as MNHNS and CDR2 as SASEGT. The trim removed 7 bases at V and 4 bases at J, leaving 12 bases unmatched. The CDR3 totals 15 residues. The CDR3 spells CASTIVDRVGETQYF. CDR3 coding DNA: TGTGCCAGCACTATCGTAGACAGGGTAGGAGAGACCCAGTACTTC.

The J gene is TRBJ2-4, the V gene TRBV7-2, with a weak D call TRBD2 (6 bases). Germline CDR1 and CDR2: SGHTA and FQGNSA. The CDR3 runs 15 residues. The germline V and J ends were trimmed by 5 bases and 8 bases, with 19 bases remaining between them. In DNA, the CDR3 is TGTGCCAGCAGCGGGAGAGGGCTGGGCGGGGACATTCAGTACTTC. Translating gives CASSGRGLGGDIQYF.

This clonotype was seen a few times. V and J are TRBV12-3 or TRBV12-4 and TRBJ2-2, with D tentatively TRBD1 (6 bases). This CDR3 contains 16 residues. V lost 8 bases and J 3 bases, leaving 19 bases between the germline ends. In nucleotides, the CDR3 is TGTGCCAGCGTCCCCTGGGGCAGGGGACACACCGGGGAGCTGTTTTTT. It is translated as CASVPWGRGHTGELFF.

V and J are TRBV5-5 and TRBJ1-5; possible D gene TRBD1, 5 bases. The ends were cut back, 4 bases at V and 9 bases at J, with 11 bases in the middle. The CDR3 totals 12 residues. Germline assignment: CDR1 SGHKS and CDR2 YYEKEE (reference sequence). CDR3 coding DNA: TGTGCCAGCAGCCCGGGGGTAGGGCCCCAGCATTTT. This gives the protein CASSPGVGPQHF.

J is TRBJ1-1 and V is TRBV11-2, with TRBD1 matching 9 bases. Germline lookup yields CDR1 SGHAT and CDR2 FQNNGV. V shed 4 bases and J 3 bases; nucleotides not matched to a gene: 6. This CDR3 is built from 15 residues. The CDR3 region has the DNA TGTGCCAGCAGCTCGCCGGGACAGGGCGACACTGAAGCTTTCTTT. Translating it yields CASSSPGQGDTEAFF.

This clonotype was seen many times. This chain connects TRBV10-3 to TRBJ2-3; 15 nucleotides match TRBD2. Trimming at V came to 5 bases and at J to 1 base, leaving 7 bases not matched to a gene. The CDR3 has 18 residues. Per the germline V gene, CDR1 is ENHRY and CDR2 is SYGVKD. DNA of the CDR3: TGTGCCATCAGTTCAGGACTAGCGGGAGGGCCCGGCACAGATACGCAGTATTTT. It yields the protein CAISSGLAGGPGTDTQYF.